The subject of this entry is one T cell receptor beta chain. The study ran its PCR with 60 Vbeta and 13 Jbeta primers. Produced via immunoSEQ multiplex PCR; TCRdb's table is partial and in-frame only. The data hold under 200,000 clones, with about 77% observed a single time. These data originate in a study of cytomegalovirus exposure and HLA in healthy donors. Sequencing was carried out using PBMCs. The sequence derives from a man in his sixties in good health and CMV-seronegative.

DNA for the CDR3: TGTGCCAGCAGCTTAAGACAGGGGGCCTACGAGCAGTACTTC. Translated: CASSLRQGAYEQYF. The chain links TRBV6-6 to TRBJ2-7; 9 bases match TRBD1. The CDR3 has 14 amino acids. V dropped 6 bases and J dropped 2; count of bases not matched to a gene: 5. Germline V gene sequence: CDR1 MNHNY, CDR2 SVGAGI (reference sequence).